Below are 12 T cell receptor beta chains sequenced from a single sample in a study of blood T cells in healthy people across ages. The use of a sample-barcoded 5' primer and a J-beta primer mix characterized a second PCR of about 7 to 12 cycles. Using its own MiXCR run on the 5' RACE reads, TCRdb lists one record per CDR3 protein. The sample has around 850,000 distinct CDR3 sequences; around 36% are singletons. The sample taken for sequencing was blood. Receptors were obtained from a man aged 18 to 29 in good health.

This chain joins TRBV7-2 and TRBJ2-1; possible D gene TRBD1, 5 bases. The CDR3 is 15 amino acids. The V and J ends lost 4 bases and 15 bases respectively, with 25 bases between them. CDR1 and CDR2 from the germline V gene are SGHTA and FQGNSA. The CDR3 spells CASSSTYTSATAPFF. CDR3 nucleotides: TGTGCCAGCAGCTCAACTTACACAAGTGCGACAGCTCCGTTCTTC. The full variable domain, completed using reference TRBV7-2 and TRBJ2-1, is GAGVSQSPSNKVTEKGKDVELRCDPISGHTALYWYRQSLGQGLEFLIYFQGNSAPDKSGLPSDRFSAERTGGSVSTLTIQRTQQEDSAVYLCASSSTYTSATAPFFGPGTRLTVL.

This sequence joins TRBV4-2 and TRBJ2-3, with TRBD2 matching 7 bases. Germline V gene data show CDR1 as LGHNA and CDR2 as YNFKEQ. There are 13 residues in the CDR3. After removal of 3 bases from V and 6 bases from J, the junction contained 3 bases not matched to a gene. This CDR3 reads CASSQGAGDTQYF. The CDR3 coding sequence is TGTGCCAGCAGCCAGGGAGCGGGGGATACGCAGTATTTT.

This clonotype occurred a few times. V and J are TRBV20-1 and TRBJ1-2, with D unclear. CDR3 size: 13 residues. Trimming cost V 3 bases and J 0 bases, with 8 bases left between them. The V gene's germline CDR1 is DFQATT and CDR2 SNEGSKA (reference sequence). CDR3 sequence: CSASAAANYGYTF. In DNA form, the CDR3 reads TGCAGTGCTAGTGCAGCAGCTAACTATGGCTACACCTTC.

This clonotype was counted many times. V and J are TRBV9 and TRBJ2-3; D uncertain. Germline loops: CDR1 SGDLS, CDR2 YYNGEE. V was pared by 3 bases and J by 5 bases, with 7 bases between. The CDR3 runs 12 residues. CDR3 residues: CASSAMLDTQYF. CDR3 bases: TGTGCCAGCAGCGCTATGTTAGATACGCAGTATTTT.

This clonotype showed up just a few times. The CDR3 here is CASSYLAGARPDTQYF. The CDR3 DNA reads TGTGCCAGCAGTTATCTAGCGGGGGCTCGCCCAGATACGCAGTATTTT. The chain has TRBV6-5 and TRBJ2-3; TRBD2 aligns across 10 bases. Germline CDR1 and CDR2: MNHEY and SVGAGI. The CDR3 consists of 16 residues. Trimming removed 3 bases from V and 4 bases from J; junction bases left unmatched: 7.

The chain links TRBV28 to TRBJ2-7; possibly TRBD2 for D (6 bases). Deletions cut 6 bases from V and 5 bases from J, with 17 bases between. Germline CDR1 is MDHEN and CDR2 is SYDVKM. The CDR3 sequence is 14 residues long. CDR3 in amino acids: CASRAPGGGNEQYF. CDR3 DNA sequence: TGTGCCAGCAGGGCCCCTGGGGGAGGCAACGAGCAGTACTTC.

In regard to this clonotype: A clone one base away is much larger, so this may be a read error. This chain joins TRBV6-5 and TRBJ1-2; possible D gene TRBD1, 6 bases. Germline assignment: CDR1 MNHEY and CDR2 SVGAGI. The CDR3 extends over 14 amino acids. Here the CDR3 reads CASSDSDSNYGYTF. The DNA of the CDR3 is TGTGCCAGCAGTGACTCGGACAGTAACTATGGCTACACCTTC.

The chain carries TRBV2 and TRBJ2-5; tentative D call: TRBD2 (6 bases). V gave up 3 bases and J gave up 5 bases, with 10 bases separating them. The germline V gene has CDR1 SNHLY and CDR2 FYNNEI. This CDR3 has 13 amino acids. The CDR3 sequence is CASSEEGMETQYF. The CDR3 bases are TGTGCCAGCAGTGAGGAGGGGATGGAGACCCAGTACTTC. Drawing the rest from reference TRBV2 and TRBJ2-5, the complete variable domain is EPEVTQTPSHQVTQMGQEVILRCVPISNHLYFYWYRQILGQKVEFLVSFYNNEISEKSEIFDDQFSVERPDGSNFTLKIRSTKLEDSAMYFCASSEEGMETQYFGPGTRLLVL.

For this clonotype: At one end, the junction sequence differs from germline, possibly due to a read error. The chain links TRBV6-6 to TRBJ2-1; D is unclear. The germline V gene encodes CDR1 MNHNY and CDR2 SVGAGI (reference sequence). The CDR3 is 13 residues long. The CDR3 sequence is CASSDSSQNKQFF. The CDR3 coding sequence is TGTGCCAGCAGTGACTCGAGTCAAAATAAGCAGTTCTTC.

This clonotype was seen more than once but under ten times. The chain combines TRBV6-1 with TRBJ2-5; 7 nucleotides agree with TRBD1. The tail of the sequence fits TRBJ2-7 better, so the J call may be wrong. Germline assignment: CDR1 MNHNS and CDR2 SASEGT. This CDR3 region has 15 residues. The CDR3 reads CASRARQGSFYEQYF. In DNA, the CDR3 is TGTGCCAGCCGGGCTAGACAGGGAAGTTTCTACGAGCAGTACTTC.

This clonotype has a handful of counts. The chain uses TRBV9 and TRBJ1-4, with D possibly TRBD1 on 5 matching bases. Germline V lookup: CDR1 SGDLS, CDR2 YYNGEE. V was clipped by 4 bases and J by 6 bases, with 16 bases between them. The CDR3 runs to 15 residues. The chain's CDR3 is CASSPQVMGDEKLFF. The CDR3 DNA reads TGTGCCAGCAGCCCCCAGGTTATGGGGGATGAAAAACTGTTTTTT.

About this clonotype: A junction end diverges from the germline sequence, so it may reflect a read error. The V gene is TRBV10-2, the J gene TRBJ2-3; the D gene is possibly TRBD1 (5 bases). The CDR3 has 16 residues. In germline, CDR1 is WSHSY, CDR2 SAAADI. CDR3 loop: CASSEPISWGTDMQYF. In DNA form, the CDR3 reads TGCGCCAGCAGTGAGCCGATCAGCTGGGGCACAGATATGCAGTATTTT.